This passage covers 23 T cell receptor beta chains from one sample sequenced in a study of early T cells in non-severe SARS-CoV-2 infection. TCRdb redid the calling of the 5' RACE reads with MiXCR, one entry per CDR3 protein. This table holds tens of thousands of distinct CDR3 sequences, around an eighth found once. Specimen: whole blood. These receptors came from an adult who was a healthcare worker with PCR-confirmed SARS-CoV-2 infection or an uninfected control (not recorded which).

The sample holds many counts of this clonotype. CDR3: CASRNVPAGWIQETQYF. The CDR3 coding sequence is TGTGCCAGCAGAAATGTCCCAGCAGGGTGGATACAAGAGACCCAGTACTTC. The rearrangement links TRBV7-8 to TRBJ2-5; possible D gene TRBD1, 5 bases. The V gene's germline CDR1 is SGHVS and CDR2 FQNEAQ. CDR3 length equals 17 residues. The germline V and J ends were trimmed by 6 bases and 2 bases, with 22 bases remaining between them.

This clonotype was seen repeatedly, ten times or more. The chain links TRBV29-1 to TRBJ2-2; D is unclear. The germline V gene has CDR1 SQVTM and CDR2 ANQGSEA. Trimming took off 5 bases at V and 6 bases at J, with 7 bases between the two ends. CDR3 length: 11 amino acids. The CDR3 DNA reads TGCAGCGTTCACAGATCCGGGGAGCTGTTTTTT. It is translated as CSVHRSGELFF.

This clonotype was counted at least ten times. This sequence joins TRBV27 and TRBJ2-4, with D possibly called TRBD1 or TRBD2 (5 bases each). The CDR3 sequence is 16 residues long. The V and J ends lost 5 bases and 0 bases respectively, with 14 bases between them. The germline V gene encodes CDR1 MNHEY and CDR2 SMNVEV (reference sequence). The CDR3 loop reads CASSPSTGTAKNIQYF. The CDR3 region has the DNA TGTGCCAGCAGTCCTAGTACCGGGACAGCCAAAAACATTCAGTACTTC.

This clonotype occurred a few times. The V and J genes are TRBV19 and TRBJ2-1; 14 nucleotides align to TRBD2. CDR1 is LNHDA and CDR2 is SQIVND in the germline V gene (reference sequence). This CDR3 is 16 amino acids long. The J segment lost 3 bases and the V segment lost 7 bases, leaving 5 bases of the junction unmatched. CDR3 region: CASTGLAGGFYNEQFF. In DNA form, the CDR3 reads TGTGCCAGTACCGGACTAGCGGGAGGCTTCTACAATGAGCAGTTCTTC.

This clonotype was recorded at least ten times. The chain is built from TRBV21-1 and TRBJ1-4. TRBV21-1 is reported as a pseudogene. The CDR3 covers 15 residues. The CDR3 DNA reads TGTGCCAGCAGCAAAGGGGGTTCAACTAATGAAAAACTGTTTTTT. Translated: CASSKGGSTNEKLFF.

CDR3 sequence reads: CASSLVRSGVTSIYEQFF. The CDR3 DNA reads TGTGCCAGCAGCTTAGTTCGATCGGGCGTAACTAGCATCTATGAGCAGTTCTTC. The J gene is TRBJ2-1, the V gene TRBV7-9; D is perhaps TRBD2 (6 bases). Trimming shortened V by 1 base and J by 8 bases, and 24 bases separated the two germline ends. The length of the CDR3 is 18 residues. Germline-derived CDR1 and CDR2 are SEHNR and FQNEAQ (reference sequence).

The V call is TRBV10-3, the J call TRBJ1-2, with TRBD1 identical over 10 bases. Unmatched junction bases numbered 0, after V lost 0 bases and J lost 2 bases. The CDR3 runs to 15 residues. CDR1 is ENHRY and CDR2 is SYGVKD in the germline V gene. CDR3 coding DNA: TGTGCCATCAGTGAGTCGGACAGGGGGAACTATGGCTACACCTTC. Its translation is CAISESDRGNYGYTF.

The V call is TRBV25-1, the J call TRBJ1-1, with D perhaps TRBD1 (6 bases). Germline CDR1 is MGHDK and CDR2 is SYGVNS. CDR3 length: 14 residues. Trimming removed 6 bases at V and 4 bases at J, with 15 bases between. CDR3 region: CASRRGGGSTEAFF. DNA for the CDR3: TGTGCCAGCAGAAGAGGGGGGGGTAGCACTGAAGCTTTCTTT.

This clonotype was seen ten or more times. The chain couples TRBV6-5 to TRBJ2-7, with 13 bases that match TRBD2. This CDR3 has 16 amino acids. Germline V lookup: CDR1 MNHEY, CDR2 SVGAGI. The ends lost 4 bases at V and 0 bases at J; junction bases unmatched: 3. Written as DNA, the CDR3 is TGTGCCAGCAGTTCGGGACTAGCGGGAAGCTCCTACGAGCAGTACTTC. Amino acid sequence: CASSSGLAGSSYEQYF.

The chain has TRBV5-1 and TRBJ2-7, with 7 bases lining up with TRBD2. V shed 0 bases, J shed 6 bases, and the junction held 6 bases outside the gene matches. Germline values: CDR1 SGHRS, CDR2 YFSETQ. The CDR3 consists of 14 residues. DNA for the CDR3: TGCGCCAGCAGCTTGGAGCGGGACGCGGGCGAGCAGTACTTC. Translation: CASSLERDAGEQYF.

This clonotype was counted many times. The gene calls are TRBV11-2 and TRBJ1-2; the D gene is possibly TRBD1 (5 bases). Germline V gene lookup returns CDR1 SGHAT and CDR2 FQNNGV. The V gene lost 5 bases and the J gene lost 8 bases, with 12 bases spanning the gap. This CDR3 is built from 12 residues. In DNA form, the CDR3 reads TGTGCCAGCAGCCCGGGGGTGCAAGGCTACACCTTC. Translated: CASSPGVQGYTF.

The chain recombines TRBV10-2 with TRBJ1-2; TRBD1 aligns across 8 bases. J was trimmed by 8 bases and V by 6 bases; bases with no gene match: 8. The CDR3 extends over 13 amino acids. The germline gives CDR1 WSHSY, CDR2 SAAADI. CDR3 in amino acids: CASSFQTGEGYTF. For the CDR3, the DNA is TGCGCCAGCAGCTTCCAGACAGGGGAAGGCTACACCTTC.

CDR3 sequence: CASSLPNGELFF. The DNA for the CDR3 is TGTGCCAGCTCACTGCCCAACGGGGAGCTGTTTTTT. The chain carries TRBV18 and TRBJ2-2; D gene ambiguous. The CDR3 has 12 residues. V lost 4 bases and J 7 bases, leaving 7 bases between the germline ends. CDR1 is KGHSH, CDR2 LQKENI, per germline.

This clonotype has just a few counts. The chain carries TRBV29-1 and TRBJ2-2, with a possible D match to TRBD1 (5 bases). V lost 3 bases and J lost 0, with 11 bases in between. Per the germline V gene, CDR1 is SQVTM and CDR2 is ANQGSEA. There are 15 residues in the CDR3. CDR3 protein: CSVDNGATNTGELFF. The CDR3 coding sequence is TGCAGCGTTGACAATGGGGCTACGAACACCGGGGAGCTGTTTTTT.

The sample holds a few counts of this clonotype. This sequence joins TRBV5-1 and TRBJ2-1; 8 bases align to TRBD2. The V gene end was trimmed by 0 bases and the J gene end by 7 bases; junction bases not matched to a gene: 3. The CDR3 consists of 14 residues. Per the germline V gene, CDR1 is SGHRS and CDR2 is YFSETQ. The chain's CDR3 is CASSLEAGVNEQFF. In nucleotides, the CDR3 is TGCGCCAGCAGCTTGGAAGCGGGAGTGAATGAGCAGTTCTTC.

There are many counts of this clonotype. The chain links TRBV28 to TRBJ2-2; TRBD1 aligns across 7 bases. From germline, CDR1 is MDHEN and CDR2 SYDVKM. This CDR3 region has 16 residues. Trimming took 7 bases from V and 0 from J; bases not matched to a gene: 8. The CDR3 protein is CASTRDSLPNTGELFF. CDR3 nucleotide sequence: TGTGCCAGCACCCGGGACAGCCTCCCGAACACCGGGGAGCTGTTTTTT.

This clonotype has a count of ten or more. The CDR3 region has the DNA TGCGCCAGCAGCTTGCAGGGCTCGACTGGAAACACCATATATTTT. Encoded protein: CASSLQGSTGNTIYF. The J gene is TRBJ1-3, the V gene TRBV5-1; maybe TRBD1 (5 bases). Trimming took off 1 base at V and 2 bases at J, with 10 bases between the two ends. Germline V gives CDR1 SGHRS, CDR2 YFSETQ. The CDR3 has 15 residues.

This clonotype was detected only a few times. This chain connects TRBV5-1 to TRBJ2-1; D is perhaps TRBD2 (6 bases). CDR1 SGHRS and CDR2 YFSETQ come from the germline V gene. The CDR3 length is 15 residues. Trimming left V 0 bases short and J 3 bases short, with 10 bases between. The CDR3 here is CASSLGTAGYNEQFF. The CDR3 DNA reads TGCGCCAGCAGCTTGGGTACAGCGGGCTACAATGAGCAGTTCTTC.

There are many counts of this clonotype. The V gene is TRBV28, the J gene TRBJ2-7; 8 bases match TRBD1. From germline, CDR1 is MDHEN and CDR2 SYDVKM. The CDR3 sequence is 13 residues long. Germline trimming cut 5 bases from V and 9 bases from J; bases unmatched to any gene: 9. This CDR3 is CASSTGTGSLQYF. Here the CDR3 DNA reads TGTGCCAGCAGTACTGGGACAGGATCGTTGCAGTACTTC. The variable domain in full, completed from reference TRBV28 and TRBJ2-7, reads DVKVTQSSRYLVKRTGEKVFLECVQDMDHENMFWYRQDPGLGLRLIYFSYDVKMKEKGDIPEGYSVSREKKERFSLILESASTNQTSMYLCASSTGTGSLQYFGPGTRLTVT.

V usage is TRBV2 and J usage is TRBJ2-2, with 12 bases fitting TRBD2. Germline V CDR1 and CDR2: SNHLY, FYNNEI. The CDR3 is 15 residues long. The trim removed 7 bases at V and 6 bases at J, leaving 6 bases unmatched. The CDR3 here is CASTTSGSYAGELFF. The CDR3 nucleotides read TGTGCCAGCACGACTAGCGGGAGTTACGCCGGGGAGCTGTTTTTT.

V is TRBV5-1 and J is TRBJ1-1; TRBD1 matches 7 bases. Trimming took 4 bases from V and 1 from J; bases not matched to a gene: 4. Per the germline V gene, CDR1 is SGHRS and CDR2 is YFSETQ. There are 14 residues in the CDR3. The chain's CDR3 is CASSLQGGNTEAFF. DNA of the CDR3: TGCGCCAGCAGCCTCCAGGGGGGGAACACTGAAGCTTTCTTT. Full variable domain (missing parts from reference TRBV5-1 and TRBJ1-1): KAGVTQTPRYLIKTRGQQVTLSCSPISGHRSVSWYQQTPGQGLQFLFEYFSETQRNKGNFPGRFSGRQFSNSRSEMNVSTLELGDSALYLCASSLQGGNTEAFFGQGTRLTVV.

This clonotype was seen a few times. The chain links TRBV12-3 or TRBV12-4 to TRBJ1-4, with a possible D match to TRBD1 (5 bases). The CDR3 has 14 amino acids. Between the trimmed V and J ends, which lost 7 bases and 7 bases, there was a span of 16 bases. CDR3 nucleotides: TGTGCCAGCACTCGGACTCCTGGGGGTGAAAAACTGTTTTTT. The encoded protein is CASTRTPGGEKLFF.

V gene TRBV4-1 combines with J gene TRBJ2-1, with D uncertain. The CDR3 runs to 15 residues. V was pared by 3 bases and J by 4 bases, with 13 bases between. Germline V gene sequence: CDR1 MGHRA, CDR2 YSYEKL. CDR3 region: CASSHPAQRYNEQFF. The CDR3 DNA follows: TGCGCCAGCAGCCATCCAGCGCAAAGGTACAATGAGCAGTTCTTC.